This T cell receptor (beta chain) was found in a study of cytomegalovirus exposure and HLA in healthy donors. Primers for the PCR totalled 60 Vbeta and 13 Jbeta. Data came from immunoSEQ multiplex PCR; TCRdb stores just in-frame clones and leaves some out. Its clone listing holds some 67,000 clones. CDR3 length equals 15 residues. Germline CDR1 MNHNS, CDR2 SASEGT. The J segment lost 3 bases and the V segment lost 8 bases, leaving 12 bases of the junction unmatched. The specimen was PBMCs. The gene calls are TRBV6-1 and TRBJ2-5, with 7 bases fitting TRBD1. The sequence was obtained from a woman under 40 in good health and CMV-seronegative. The CDR3 DNA follows: TGTGCCAGCTCCGACCCCTTCGACAGGGAAGAGACCCAGTACTTC. This sequence encodes CASSDPFDREETQYF.